Sequencing of this T cell receptor beta chain was carried out in a study of blood T cell repertoires in COVID-19. The wider study: COVID-19 samples collected from the United States, Italy and Spain covered acute and convalescent phases. Nucleic acid was either cDNA or gDNA, and it came from T cells, B-cell-depleted T cells, or PBMCs.

V was clipped by 3 bases and J by 2 bases; unmatched bases: 4. Germline-derived CDR1 and CDR2 are SGHNT and YYREEE (reference sequence). The length of the CDR3 is 16 residues. Authors' methods: Estimation of nucleated cell counts relied on the amplification of reference gene primers. The method was immunoSEQ multiplex PCR; TCRdb's version includes in-frame clones alone and lacks a portion of them. V, J and clone size derive from that table, while D and trimming were established from the DNA sequence. The table lists over 150,000 clones, approximately 78% of them singletons. This clonotype originated in an elderly man with acute or convalescent COVID-19. The genes are TRBV5-4 and TRBJ2-3; TRBD2 matches 12 bases. Sequences were obtained from peripheral blood. CDR3: CASSSGLAGPTDTQYF. As DNA, the CDR3 is TGTGCCAGCAGCTCCGGACTAGCGGGGCCCACAGATACGCAGTATTTT.